Sequencing of this TCR beta chain was carried out in a study of T cell responses to AZD1222 COVID-19 vaccine. This CDR3 is built from 14 residues. In germline, CDR1 is LGHDT, CDR2 YNNKEL (reference sequence). V was clipped by 0 bases and J by 13 bases, with 13 bases between them. Regarding this clone: Its antigen is still unknown.

Overall study findings and caveats: Baseline seropositivity occurred in only a handful of AZD1222 recipients.

Profiled with immunoSEQ multiplex PCR; TCRdb holds only in-frame clones, not every one. The sample has around 160,000 clones; roughly 89% are singletons. This TCR derives from an adult in good health. The chain carries TRBV3-1 (or the pseudogene TRBV3-2) and TRBJ1-6, with D unclear. Sequenced material: peripheral blood, taken on day 0 of AZD1222 vaccination. The CDR3 DNA follows: TGTGCCAGCAGCCAAGAGGGCGGTTCTGGTCCCCTCCACTTT. Its translation: CASSQEGGSGPLHF.